This TCR beta chain was observed in a study of radiation and T cells in renal cell carcinoma. Data came from immunoSEQ multiplex PCR; TCRdb stores just in-frame clones and leaves some out. The sample carries more than 65,000 clones, roughly 85% recorded once. The time point: blood 2 weeks post-SBRT. The treatment was: 15 Gy SBRT to primary tumor, nephrectomy 4 weeks later. This CDR3 region has 15 residues. The germline V and J ends were trimmed by 0 bases and 5 bases, with 14 bases remaining between them. Looked up from germline, CDR1 is SGDLS and CDR2 is YYNGEE. This clonotype originated in a woman in her 50s with renal cell carcinoma. The specimen comprised blood, sampled from a patient whose treatment included radiotherapy and nephrectomy. The chain is built from TRBV9 and TRBJ2-5; the D call may be TRBD1 or TRBD2 (6 bases each). Here the CDR3 reads CASSVAQGLAETQYF. In DNA form, the CDR3 reads TGTGCCAGCAGCGTAGCCCAGGGGCTAGCGGAGACCCAGTACTTC.